This record concerns one TCR beta chain sequence. From germline, CDR1 is KGHSH and CDR2 LQKENI. This CDR3 has 14 residues. The V gene lost 1 base and the J gene lost 1 base, with 7 bases spanning the gap. The data derive from a study of T cell changes during pregnancy in multiple sclerosis. Clones were read by immunoSEQ multiplex PCR, and TCRdb kept only the in-frame ones, dropping some. The data show about 40,000 clones, with under 95% seen just once and under 15% held by the top ten. The sequence came from a female donor with multiple sclerosis, enrolled in a pregnancy study. The chain couples TRBV18 to TRBJ2-5; tentatively, D is TRBD1 (5 bases). Sequences were derived from CD8+ T cells from peripheral blood mononuclear cells, sampled in the first trimester of pregnancy. The CDR3 loop reads CASSPQDIQETQYF. For the CDR3, the DNA is TGTGCCAGCTCACCACAGGACATCCAAGAGACCCAGTACTTC. Variable domain in full (rest from reference TRBV18 and TRBJ2-5): NAGVMQNPRHLVRRRGQEARLRCSPMKGHSHVYWYRQLPEEGLKFMVYLQKENIIDESGMPKERFSAEFPKEGPSILRIQQVVRGDSAAYFCASSPQDIQETQYFGPGTRLLVL.